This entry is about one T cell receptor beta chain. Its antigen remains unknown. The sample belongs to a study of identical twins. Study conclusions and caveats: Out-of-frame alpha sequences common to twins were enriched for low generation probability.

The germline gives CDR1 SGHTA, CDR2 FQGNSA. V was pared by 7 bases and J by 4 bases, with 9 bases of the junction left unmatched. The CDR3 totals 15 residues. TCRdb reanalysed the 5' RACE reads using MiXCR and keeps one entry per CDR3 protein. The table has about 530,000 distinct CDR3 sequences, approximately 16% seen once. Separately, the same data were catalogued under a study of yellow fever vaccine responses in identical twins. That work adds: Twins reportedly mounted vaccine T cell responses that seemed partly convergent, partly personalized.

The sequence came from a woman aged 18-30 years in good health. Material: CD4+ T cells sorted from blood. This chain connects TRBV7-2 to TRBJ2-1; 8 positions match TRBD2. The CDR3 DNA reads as TGTGCCAGCACCTCATCGGGGGGGACATACAATGAGCAGTTCTTC. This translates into CASTSSGGTYNEQFF.